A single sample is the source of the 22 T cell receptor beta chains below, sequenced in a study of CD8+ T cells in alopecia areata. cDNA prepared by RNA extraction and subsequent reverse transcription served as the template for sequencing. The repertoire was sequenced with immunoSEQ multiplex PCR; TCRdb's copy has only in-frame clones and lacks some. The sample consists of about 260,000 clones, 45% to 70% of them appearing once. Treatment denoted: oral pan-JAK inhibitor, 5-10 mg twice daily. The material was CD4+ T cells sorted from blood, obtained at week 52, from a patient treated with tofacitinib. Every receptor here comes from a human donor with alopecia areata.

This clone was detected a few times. The CDR3 DNA is TGTGCCAGCAGCCGAGACAGCTATGGCTACACCTTC. It encodes CASSRDSYGYTF. This chain links TRBV9 with TRBJ1-2; TRBD1 is a possible D gene (5 bases). This CDR3 contains 12 residues. Germline CDR1 reads SGDLS; CDR2 reads YYNGEE. The V end was cut by 4 bases, the J end by 4 bases, with 8 bases between.

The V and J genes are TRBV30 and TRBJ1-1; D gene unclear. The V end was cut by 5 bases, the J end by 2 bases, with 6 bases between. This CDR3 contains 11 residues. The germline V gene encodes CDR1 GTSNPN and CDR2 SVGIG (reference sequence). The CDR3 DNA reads TGTGCCTGGGCACTAAACACTGAAGCTTTCTTT. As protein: CAWALNTEAFF.

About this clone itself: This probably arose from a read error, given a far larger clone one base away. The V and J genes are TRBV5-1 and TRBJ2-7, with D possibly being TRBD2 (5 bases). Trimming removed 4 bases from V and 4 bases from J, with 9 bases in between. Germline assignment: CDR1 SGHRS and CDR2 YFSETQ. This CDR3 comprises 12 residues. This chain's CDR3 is CASSLDLYEQYF. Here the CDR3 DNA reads TGCGCCAGCAGCCTGGACTTGTACGAGCAGTACTTC.

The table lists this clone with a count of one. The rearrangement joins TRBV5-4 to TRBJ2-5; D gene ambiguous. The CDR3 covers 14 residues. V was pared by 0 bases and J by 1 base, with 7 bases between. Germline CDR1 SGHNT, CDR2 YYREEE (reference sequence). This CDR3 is CASSLVGSQETQYF. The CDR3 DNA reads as TGTGCCAGCAGCTTGGTTGGGTCCCAAGAGACCCAGTACTTC.

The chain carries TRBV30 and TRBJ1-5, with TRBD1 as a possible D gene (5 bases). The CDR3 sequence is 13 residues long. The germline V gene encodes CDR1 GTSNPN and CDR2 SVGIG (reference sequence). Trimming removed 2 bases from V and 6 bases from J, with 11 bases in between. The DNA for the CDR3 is TGTGCCTGGAGTACGGGGGACGGTCAGCCCCAGCATTTT. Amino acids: CAWSTGDGQPQHF.

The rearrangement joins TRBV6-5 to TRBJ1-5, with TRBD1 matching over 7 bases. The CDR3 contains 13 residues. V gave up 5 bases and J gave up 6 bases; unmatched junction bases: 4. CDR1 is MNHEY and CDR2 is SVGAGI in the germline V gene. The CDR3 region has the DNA TGTGCCAGCAGTGATACAGGGGCTCAGCCCCAGCATTTT. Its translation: CASSDTGAQPQHF.

The CDR3 DNA sequence: TGCAGCGTCCGCGCAGGGGGCTATGGCTACACCTTC. This gives the protein CSVRAGGYGYTF. This chain connects TRBV29-1 to TRBJ1-2; 7 nucleotides agree with TRBD1. This CDR3 is 12 amino acids long. V lost 6 bases to trimming and J lost 4 bases; unmatched junction nucleotides: 5. Germline V gene data show CDR1 as SQVTM and CDR2 as ANQGSEA.

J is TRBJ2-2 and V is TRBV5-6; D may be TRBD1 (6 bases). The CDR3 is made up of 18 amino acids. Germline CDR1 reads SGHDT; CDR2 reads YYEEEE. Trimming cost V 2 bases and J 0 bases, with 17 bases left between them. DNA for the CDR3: TGTGCCAGCAGCTTTGGGAGTGGTGGACAGCCGAACACCGGGGAGCTGTTTTTT. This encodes CASSFGSGGQPNTGELFF.

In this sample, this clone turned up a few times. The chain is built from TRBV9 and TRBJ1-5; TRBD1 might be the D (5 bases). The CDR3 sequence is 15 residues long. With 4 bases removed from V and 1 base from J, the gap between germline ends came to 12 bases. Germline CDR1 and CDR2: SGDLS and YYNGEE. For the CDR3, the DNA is TGTGCCAGCAGCTTCGGGGGAGGCAGCAATCAGCCCCAGCATTTT. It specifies CASSFGGGSNQPQHF. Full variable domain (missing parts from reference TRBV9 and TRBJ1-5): DSGVTQTPKHLITATGQRVTLRCSPRSGDLSVYWYQQSLDQGLQFLIQYYNGEERAKGNILERFSAQQFPDLHSELNLSSLELGDSALYFCASSFGGGSNQPQHFGDGTRLSIL.

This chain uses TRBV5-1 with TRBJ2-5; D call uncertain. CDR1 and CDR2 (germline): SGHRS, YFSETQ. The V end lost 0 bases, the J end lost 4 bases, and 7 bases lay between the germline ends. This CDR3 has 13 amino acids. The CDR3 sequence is CASSLDGIETQYF. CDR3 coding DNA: TGCGCCAGCAGCTTGGATGGCATAGAGACCCAGTACTTC.

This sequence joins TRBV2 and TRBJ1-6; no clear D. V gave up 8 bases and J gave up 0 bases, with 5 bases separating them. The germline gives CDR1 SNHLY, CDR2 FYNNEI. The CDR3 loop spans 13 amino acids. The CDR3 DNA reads TGTGCCAGCCAGAGCTCCTATAATTCACCCCTCCACTTT. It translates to CASQSSYNSPLHF. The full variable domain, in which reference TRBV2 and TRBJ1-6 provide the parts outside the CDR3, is EPEVTQTPSHQVTQMGQEVILRCVPISNHLYFYWYRQILGQKVEFLVSFYNNEISEKSEIFDDQFSVERPDGSNFTLKIRSTKLEDSAMYFCASQSSYNSPLHFGNGTRLTVT.

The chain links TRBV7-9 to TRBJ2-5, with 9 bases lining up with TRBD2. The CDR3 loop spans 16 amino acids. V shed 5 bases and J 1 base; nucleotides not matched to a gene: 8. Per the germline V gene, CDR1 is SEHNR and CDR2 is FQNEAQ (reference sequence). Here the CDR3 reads CASSGPSGVFQETQYF. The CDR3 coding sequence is TGTGCCAGCAGCGGTCCTAGCGGGGTTTTCCAAGAGACCCAGTACTTC. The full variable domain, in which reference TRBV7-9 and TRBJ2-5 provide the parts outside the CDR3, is DTGVSQNPRHKITKRGQNVTFRCDPISEHNRLYWYRQTLGQGPEFLTYFQNEAQLEKSRLLSDRFSAERPKGSFSTLEIQRTEQGDSAMYLCASSGPSGVFQETQYFGPGTRLLVL.

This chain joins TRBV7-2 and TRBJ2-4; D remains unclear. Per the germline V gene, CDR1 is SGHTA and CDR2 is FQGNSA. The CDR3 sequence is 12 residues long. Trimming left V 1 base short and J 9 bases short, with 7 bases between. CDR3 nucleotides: TGTGCCAGCAGCTTAGTAATCGGCATTCAGTACTTC. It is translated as CASSLVIGIQYF.

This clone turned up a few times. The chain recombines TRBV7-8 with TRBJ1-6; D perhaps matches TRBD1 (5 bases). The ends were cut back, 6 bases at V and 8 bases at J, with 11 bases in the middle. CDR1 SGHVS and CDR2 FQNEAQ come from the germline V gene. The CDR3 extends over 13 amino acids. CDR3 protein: CASRGRWDSPLHF. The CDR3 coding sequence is TGTGCCAGCAGGGGACGGTGGGATTCACCCCTCCACTTT.

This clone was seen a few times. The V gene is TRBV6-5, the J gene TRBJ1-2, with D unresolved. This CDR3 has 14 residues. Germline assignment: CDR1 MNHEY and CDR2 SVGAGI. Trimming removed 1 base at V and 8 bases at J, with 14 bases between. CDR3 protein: CASSYYRGDGGYTF. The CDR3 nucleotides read TGTGCCAGCAGTTACTACCGTGGTGACGGCGGCTACACCTTC.

In nucleotides, the CDR3 is TGTGCCTGGGGGGACCTCCTGGGCTCCTACGAGCAGTACTTC. Translation: CAWGDLLGSYEQYF. The rearrangement joins TRBV30 to TRBJ2-7; D could derive from TRBD1 or TRBD2 (5 bases each). Per the germline V gene, CDR1 is GTSNPN and CDR2 is SVGIG (reference sequence). V was pared by 5 bases and J by 0 bases, with 14 bases between. The CDR3 spans 14 residues.

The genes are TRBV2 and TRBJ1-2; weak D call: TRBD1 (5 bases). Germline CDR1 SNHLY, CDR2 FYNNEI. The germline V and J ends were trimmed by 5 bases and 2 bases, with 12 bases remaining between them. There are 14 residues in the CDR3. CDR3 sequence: CASSRDRFNYGYTF. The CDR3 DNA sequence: TGTGCCAGCAGTAGGGACCGTTTCAACTATGGCTACACCTTC.

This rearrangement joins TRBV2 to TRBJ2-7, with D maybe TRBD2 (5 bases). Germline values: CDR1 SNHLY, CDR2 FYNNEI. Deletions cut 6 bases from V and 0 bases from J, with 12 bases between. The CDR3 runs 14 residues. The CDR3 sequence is CASRVREGSYEQYF. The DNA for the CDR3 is TGTGCCAGCAGAGTTCGGGAAGGCTCCTACGAGCAGTACTTC.

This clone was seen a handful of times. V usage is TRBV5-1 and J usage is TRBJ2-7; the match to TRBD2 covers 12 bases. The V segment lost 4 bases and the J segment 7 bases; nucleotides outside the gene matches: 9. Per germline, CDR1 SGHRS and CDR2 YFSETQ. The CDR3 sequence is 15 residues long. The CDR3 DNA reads TGCGCCAGCAGCCTGCCGGGACTAGCGGGCGGGGAGCAGTACTTC. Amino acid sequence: CASSLPGLAGGEQYF. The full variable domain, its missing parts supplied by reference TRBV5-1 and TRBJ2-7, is KAGVTQTPRYLIKTRGQQVTLSCSPISGHRSVSWYQQTPGQGLQFLFEYFSETQRNKGNFPGRFSGRQFSNSRSEMNVSTLELGDSALYLCASSLPGLAGGEQYFGPGTRLTVT.

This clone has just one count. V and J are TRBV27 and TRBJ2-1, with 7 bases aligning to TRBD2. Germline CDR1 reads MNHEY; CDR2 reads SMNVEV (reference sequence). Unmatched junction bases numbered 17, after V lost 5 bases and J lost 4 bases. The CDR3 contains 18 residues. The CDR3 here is CASSPSPLGGSIYNEQFF. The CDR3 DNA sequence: TGTGCCAGCAGTCCTAGCCCTTTGGGGGGGTCTATTTACAATGAGCAGTTCTTC.

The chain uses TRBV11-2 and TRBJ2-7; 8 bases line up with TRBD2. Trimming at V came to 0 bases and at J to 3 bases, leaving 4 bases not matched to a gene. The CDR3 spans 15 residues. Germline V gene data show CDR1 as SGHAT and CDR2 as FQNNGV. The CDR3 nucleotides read TGTGCCAGCAGCTTAGATCATCGGGGGGGCTACGAGCAGTACTTC. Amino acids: CASSLDHRGGYEQYF.

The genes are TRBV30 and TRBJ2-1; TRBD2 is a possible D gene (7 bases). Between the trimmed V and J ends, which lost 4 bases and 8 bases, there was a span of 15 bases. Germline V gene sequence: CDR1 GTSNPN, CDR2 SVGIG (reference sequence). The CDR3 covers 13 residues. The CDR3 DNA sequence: TGTGCCTGGAATGTGCGGGGGCGGGATGAGCAGTTCTTC. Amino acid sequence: CAWNVRGRDEQFF.